Presented here are 29 T cell receptor beta chains from one specimen sequenced in a study of blood T cell repertoires in COVID-19 (dated by TCRdb to the early 2020s). The method was the immunoSEQ multiplex PCR assay. As stored in TCRdb, this immuneACCESS dataset retains in-frame rearrangements with V and J assigned. A fraction of the clones does not appear; measured against another copy, unresolved V genes explain less than half of the discrepancy, and the remainder lacks a known reason. For this sample the table gives around 100,000 clones, of which 70% to 90% were detected only once. 13% of the sample rests with the top ten. The sample taken for sequencing was peripheral blood. The receptors here all came from a human donor in a cohort sampled during active COVID-19.

The chain employs TRBV27 and TRBJ1-2; tentative D call: TRBD1 (6 bases). V dropped 6 bases and J dropped 6 bases, with 14 bases sitting between them. Germline V gene sequence: CDR1 MNHEY, CDR2 SMNVEV (reference sequence). This CDR3 region has 13 residues. CDR3 nucleotides: TGTGCCAGCAGGCGGGGGGGCGACCATGGCTACACCTTC. This translates into CASRRGGDHGYTF.

DNA of the CDR3: TGTGCCTGGAGTGCCTCTAGTAGGAATCAGCCCCAGCATTTT. Protein: CAWSASSRNQPQHF. This chain uses TRBV30 with TRBJ1-5; the D is unclear. The length of the CDR3 is 14 residues. Looked up from germline, CDR1 is GTSNPN and CDR2 is SVGIG (reference sequence). V was trimmed by 1 base and J by 4 bases, leaving 11 bases between them.

This clone was picked up a small number of times. This chain connects TRBV9 to TRBJ2-7; 7 positions agree with TRBD1. CDR1 is SGDLS and CDR2 is YYNGEE in the germline V gene. The V and J ends lost 1 base and 0 bases, in that order; junction bases with no gene match: 4. CDR3 size: 15 residues. CDR3 residues: CASSVSGQSSYEQYF. The CDR3 coding sequence is TGTGCCAGCAGCGTATCGGGACAGTCCTCCTACGAGCAGTACTTC.

This clone was observed a single time. The chain links TRBV6-2 or TRBV6-3 to TRBJ2-7; 7 positions match TRBD1. After removal of 6 bases from V and 2 bases from J, the junction contained 4 bases not matched to a gene. Per the germline V gene, CDR1 is MNHEY and CDR2 is SVGEGT. There are 13 residues in the CDR3. CDR3 sequence (DNA): TGTGCCAGCAGCGTAGACAGGGCCTACGAGCAGTACTTC. It translates to CASSVDRAYEQYF.

This rearrangement joins TRBV7-2 to TRBJ2-7, with D possibly TRBD1 on 5 matching bases. Trimming stripped 4 bases from V and 2 bases from J, with 9 bases between. CDR1 is SGHTA, CDR2 FQGNSA, per germline. This CDR3 region has 13 residues. CDR3 coding DNA: TGTGCCAGCAGCTGGGGCAGCGCCTACGAGCAGTACTTC. Translated, it gives CASSWGSAYEQYF.

This clone was counted only a few times. The V call is TRBV7-9, the J call TRBJ2-1; TRBD1 aligns across 7 bases. CDR3 size: 14 residues. The V gene end was trimmed by 5 bases and the J gene end by 8 bases; junction bases not matched to a gene: 9. Germline V gene lookup returns CDR1 SEHNR and CDR2 FQNEAQ (reference sequence). The CDR3, as DNA: TGTGCCAGCAGCAGTGGGACAGACGGCGATGAGCAGTTCTTC. Translating gives CASSSGTDGDEQFF.

The J gene is TRBJ2-2, the V gene TRBV5-6, with D possibly matching TRBD2 (5 bases). V was cut by 3 bases and J by 5 bases, with 17 bases left in between. CDR1 is SGHDT and CDR2 is YYEEEE in the germline V gene. This CDR3 comprises 16 residues. CDR3 region: CASSSSMRLATGELFF. Written as DNA, the CDR3 is TGTGCCAGCAGCTCATCAATGCGGCTAGCAACCGGGGAGCTGTTTTTT.

The chain combines TRBV18 with TRBJ2-4, with no clear D. There are 13 residues in the CDR3. The germline V gene has CDR1 KGHSH and CDR2 LQKENI. V lost 5 bases, J lost 11 bases, and 16 bases lay in between. CDR3 coding DNA: TGTGCCAGCTCATCCCAGAAGACTCGTTTTCAGTACTTC. Residues: CASSSQKTRFQYF.

This clone was seen a handful of times. The DNA for the CDR3 is TGTGCCAGCAGTACCCCCGGGACTAGTAGGTACAATGAGCAGTTCTTC. This encodes CASSTPGTSRYNEQFF. The chain recombines TRBV6-2 or TRBV6-3 with TRBJ2-1, with 8 bases identical to TRBD2. CDR1 is MNHEY, CDR2 SVGEGT, per germline. Germline trimming cut 5 bases from V and 4 bases from J; bases unmatched to any gene: 10. CDR3 length: 16 amino acids.

The chain employs TRBV10-3 and TRBJ2-1; the match to TRBD1 covers 9 bases. CDR1 is ENHRY, CDR2 SYGVKD, per germline. V shed 10 bases and J 7 bases; nucleotides not matched to a gene: 11. The CDR3 totals 14 residues. CDR3 residues: CATKTGTGSNEQFF. As DNA, the CDR3 is TGTGCCACAAAAACCGGGACAGGGTCTAATGAGCAGTTCTTC.

This clone came up once. The same CDR3 also results from other DNA sequences found in this sample. This chain links TRBV19 with TRBJ1-6, with unresolved D. Germline values: CDR1 LNHDA, CDR2 SQIVND (reference sequence). CDR3 length equals 12 residues. Trimming pared 1 base from V and 10 bases from J, leaving 5 bases between. The CDR3 protein is CASSIAGSPLHF. DNA for the CDR3: TGTGCCAGTAGTATAGCAGGATCACCCCTCCACTTT.

This chain joins TRBV6-6 and TRBJ2-2, with D possibly being TRBD1 (5 bases). The CDR3 contains 14 residues. V was pared by 4 bases and J by 1 base, with 7 bases between. Germline CDR1 and CDR2: MNHNY and SVGAGI (reference sequence). The CDR3: CASSSQGNTGELFF. DNA for the CDR3: TGTGCCAGCAGTTCTCAGGGGAACACCGGGGAGCTGTTTTTT.

The chain joins TRBV5-5 to TRBJ2-7; no clear D. Per germline, CDR1 SGHKS and CDR2 YYEKEE (reference sequence). Trimming cost V 1 base and J 2 bases, with 4 bases left between them. The CDR3 spans 12 residues. The CDR3 here is CASSLTAYEQYF. The CDR3 DNA is TGTGCCAGCAGCTTGACAGCCTACGAGCAGTACTTC.

The chain uses TRBV3-1 (or the pseudogene TRBV3-2) and TRBJ1-2, with 12 bases matching TRBD1. The germline CDR1 and CDR2 sequences are LGHDT and YNNKEL (reference sequence). The V and J ends lost 5 bases and 6 bases, in that order; junction bases with no gene match: 10. The CDR3 sequence is 16 residues long. This CDR3 is CASSDRPGQGADGYTF. In nucleotides, the CDR3 is TGTGCCAGCAGCGACCGACCGGGACAGGGGGCAGATGGCTACACCTTC.

This sequence joins TRBV5-4 and TRBJ2-3; D uncertain. Trimming took 4 bases from V and 5 from J, leaving 8 bases between them. Germline V lookup: CDR1 SGHNT, CDR2 YYREEE (reference sequence). The CDR3 is made up of 12 amino acids. The CDR3 is CASSRPGDTQYF. CDR3 DNA sequence: TGTGCCAGCAGCCGTCCCGGAGATACGCAGTATTTT. Supplemented by reference TRBV5-4 and TRBJ2-3, the full variable domain reads ETGVTQSPTHLIKTRGQQVTLRCSSQSGHNTVSWYQQALGQGPQFIFQYYREEENGRGNFPPRFSGLQFPNYSSELNVNALELDDSALYLCASSRPGDTQYFGPGTRLTVL.

V and J are TRBV12-3 or TRBV12-4 and TRBJ2-7, with D unclear. The ends were cut back, 1 base at V and 3 bases at J, with 4 bases in the middle. CDR3 length equals 12 residues. CDR3 residues: CASSLGDYEQYF. In DNA, the CDR3 is TGTGCCAGCAGTTTAGGCGACTACGAGCAGTACTTC.

This sequence joins TRBV6-2 or TRBV6-3 and TRBJ2-1; D is perhaps TRBD1 (5 bases). The V end was cut by 0 bases, the J end by 6 bases, with 9 bases between. The germline gives CDR1 MNHEY, CDR2 SVGEGT. The CDR3 consists of 14 residues. The CDR3: CASSYSGAGNEQFF. The CDR3 coding sequence is TGTGCCAGCAGTTACTCAGGGGCAGGCAATGAGCAGTTCTTC.

V is TRBV6-4 and J is TRBJ1-6, with D unclear. This CDR3 spans 13 amino acids. Germline values: CDR1 MRHNA, CDR2 SNTAGT. Trimming pared 3 bases from V and 7 bases from J, leaving 7 bases between. The chain's CDR3 is CASSESVNSPLHF. For the CDR3, the DNA is TGTGCCAGCAGTGAATCGGTGAATTCACCCCTCCACTTT.

J is TRBJ1-3 and V is TRBV2; D not resolved. The ends were cut back, 2 bases at V and 0 bases at J, with 8 bases in the middle. CDR3 length: 15 amino acids. Germline CDR1 reads SNHLY; CDR2 reads FYNNEI. The CDR3 DNA is TGTGCCAGCAGTGAACAGGCCTTCTCTGGAAACACCATATATTTT. Encoded protein: CASSEQAFSGNTIYF.

The chain is built from TRBV7-9 and TRBJ2-7, with 7 positions matching TRBD1. The length of the CDR3 is 13 residues. Germline V gene lookup returns CDR1 SEHNR and CDR2 FQNEAQ (reference sequence). The V gene end was trimmed by 4 bases and the J gene end by 1 base; junction bases not matched to a gene: 1. CDR3: CASSSGGSYEQYF. The CDR3 bases are TGTGCCAGCAGCTCAGGGGGTTCCTACGAGCAGTACTTC.

V gene TRBV5-8 combines with J gene TRBJ2-3; possibly TRBD1 for D (5 bases). CDR1 and CDR2 from the germline V gene are SGHTS and YDEGEE. Trimming cost V 2 bases and J 0 bases, with 10 bases left between them. CDR3 length: 15 residues. The CDR3 is CASSFWTSSTDTQYF. The CDR3 nucleotides are TGTGCCAGCAGCTTCTGGACATCCAGCACAGATACGCAGTATTTT.

In the case of this clone: A junction end diverges from the germline sequence, so it may reflect a read error. V gene TRBV19 combines with J gene TRBJ1-2, with 8 bases aligning to TRBD1. Germline V lookup: CDR1 LNHDA, CDR2 SQIVND (reference sequence). The CDR3 runs 13 residues. The CDR3 bases are TGTGCCAGTAGCATAGGACAGGGCTATGGCTACACCTTC. Translating it yields CASSIGQGYGYTF.

The rearrangement joins TRBV3-1 (or the pseudogene TRBV3-2) to TRBJ2-1; a possible D gene is TRBD2 (5 bases). The germline V gene encodes CDR1 LGHDT and CDR2 YNNKEL (reference sequence). V was cut by 2 bases and J by 8 bases, with 7 bases left in between. The CDR3 runs 12 residues. The CDR3: CASSQRRDEQFF. The CDR3 DNA follows: TGTGCCAGCAGCCAACGGCGGGATGAGCAGTTCTTC.

The rearrangement links TRBV9 to TRBJ1-3; possibly TRBD1 for D (5 bases). Between the trimmed V and J ends, which lost 0 bases and 10 bases, there was a span of 11 bases. The CDR3 is 13 amino acids. Germline values: CDR1 SGDLS, CDR2 YYNGEE. CDR3 coding DNA: TGTGCCAGCAGCGTAGGGCAGGGCCAAACCATATATTTT. It yields the protein CASSVGQGQTIYF. Full variable domain (remainder filled in from reference TRBV9 and TRBJ1-3): DSGVTQTPKHLITATGQRVTLRCSPRSGDLSVYWYQQSLDQGLQFLIQYYNGEERAKGNILERFSAQQFPDLHSELNLSSLELGDSALYFCASSVGQGQTIYFGEGSWLTVV.

V usage is TRBV3-1 (or the pseudogene TRBV3-2) and J usage is TRBJ1-6; 8 positions agree with TRBD1. V shed 5 bases and J 7 bases; nucleotides not matched to a gene: 4. The CDR3 runs 14 residues. Germline values: CDR1 LGHDT, CDR2 YNNKEL (reference sequence). The CDR3 coding sequence is TGTGCCAGCAGCACTCGGACAGGGAATTCACCCCTCCACTTT. This sequence encodes CASSTRTGNSPLHF.

This clone was counted a single time. The DNA of the CDR3 is TGTGCCAGCAGCTTAGGGGGACACTCCCGCCAGGAGACCCAGTACTTC. This sequence encodes CASSLGGHSRQETQYF. V is TRBV11-2 and J is TRBJ2-5; D perhaps matches TRBD1 (6 bases). This CDR3 spans 16 amino acids. Between the trimmed V and J ends, which lost 1 base and 5 bases, there was a span of 17 bases. The germline gives CDR1 SGHAT, CDR2 FQNNGV.

V is TRBV12-3 or TRBV12-4 and J is TRBJ1-2; D ambiguous. The CDR3 extends over 13 amino acids. Trimming removed 3 bases from V and 0 bases from J, with 5 bases in between. The CDR3 nucleotides read TGTGCCAGCAGTTTTTTAACTAACTATGGCTACACCTTC. It is translated as CASSFLTNYGYTF.

The chain is built from TRBV20-1 and TRBJ1-6; the D is unclear. Germline assignment: CDR1 DFQATT and CDR2 SNEGSKA (reference sequence). Trimming stripped 1 base from V and 15 bases from J, with 10 bases between. This CDR3 is built from 11 residues. CDR3 region: CSARVPSGLHF. In DNA, the CDR3 is TGCAGTGCTAGAGTGCCATCGGGCCTCCACTTT.

The chain employs TRBV18 and TRBJ2-2; D is unclear. Trimming cost V 4 bases and J 0 bases, with 6 bases left between them. CDR3 length: 14 amino acids. Per germline, CDR1 KGHSH and CDR2 LQKENI. CDR3 coding DNA: TGTGCCAGCTCACTCCCTACGAACACCGGGGAGCTGTTTTTT. Encoded protein: CASSLPTNTGELFF.